The T cell receptor (beta chain) under discussion was sequenced for a study of T-cell reconstitution after alpha-beta-depleted transplantation in children. Germline V lookup: CDR1 DFQATT, CDR2 SNEGSKA (reference sequence). The CDR3 loop spans 13 amino acids. J gave up 7 bases and V 6 bases, and 6 bases lay outside the gene matches. As it was prepared, the TCRbeta library received unique molecular identifiers. TCRdb passed the PCR reads through MiXCR, listing each CDR3 protein once. Of about 690,000 distinct CDR3 sequences in the sample, about 15% are singletons; the top ten hold 0.9% to 1.2%. This clonotype was recorded many times.

The clonotype comes from a human donor who donated a stem cell graft to a child with acute myeloid leukemia. This chain joins TRBV20-1 and TRBJ2-1; 10 positions agree with TRBD2. Sequencing was performed on PBMCs from the stem cell graft donor, taken from the stem cell graft. CDR3 nucleotides: TGCAGTGCCCTGCTAGCGGGGGTTAATGAGCAGTTCTTC. Translating gives CSALLAGVNEQFF.